A selection of T cell receptor beta chains follows, all from one sample in a study of T cells in Graves' hyperthyroidism and ophthalmopathy. TCRdb itself ran the multiplex PCR reads through MiXCR, one entry per CDR3 protein. The table records more than 500,000 distinct CDR3 sequences, roughly 16% of them present only once. Sequencing was carried out using blood. The receptors derive from a woman younger than 45 with Graves' ophthalmopathy. Each CDR3 is given with its conserved first and last residue. A D gene is named only where the DNA matches it firmly. For some rows the clone size is stated as once, few or many, or as a class when expanded; others skip it.

D gene: -
clone size: -
V gene: TRBV25-1
CDR3 length: 17
J gene: TRBJ1-1
CDR3 protein: CASSDRRGLGGDTEAFF
CDR3 DNA: TGTGCCAGCAGCGACAGAAGGGGCCTGGGTGGGGACACTGAAGCTTTCTTT

D gene: -
clone size: few
V gene: TRBV5-6
CDR3 length: 14
J gene: TRBJ2-1
CDR3 protein: CASSSGARGGEQFF
CDR3 DNA: TGTGCCAGCAGCTCCGGGGCCCGGGGAGGCGAGCAGTTCTTC

D gene: -
clone size: many
V gene: TRBV5-1
CDR3 length: 13
J gene: TRBJ1-2
CDR3 protein: CASSLAEGRGYTF
CDR3 DNA: TGCGCCAGCAGCTTGGCTGAGGGACGTGGCTACACCTTC

D gene: -
clone size: -
V gene: TRBV20-1
CDR3 length: 12
J gene: TRBJ2-7
CDR3 protein: CSASPESYEQYF
CDR3 DNA: TGCAGTGCTAGCCCAGAGTCCTACGAGCAGTACTTC

D gene: TRBD1
clone size: few
V gene: TRBV29-1
CDR3 length: 16
J gene: TRBJ1-3
CDR3 protein: CSATRDRVEGGNTIYF
CDR3 DNA: TGCAGCGCCACCAGGGACAGGGTAGAAGGTGGAAACACCATATATTTT

D gene: TRBD2
clone size: many
V gene: TRBV28
CDR3 length: 18
J gene: TRBJ2-1
CDR3 protein: CASSPDTLAGASYNEQFF
CDR3 DNA: TGTGCCAGCAGTCCGGATACCTTAGCGGGAGCCTCTTACAATGAGCAGTTCTTC

D gene: TRBD2
clone size: -
V gene: TRBV20-1
CDR3 length: 15
J gene: TRBJ2-2
CDR3 protein: CSATGTSGDTGELFF
CDR3 DNA: TGCAGTGCTACCGGGACTAGCGGCGACACCGGGGAGCTGTTTTTT

D gene: -
clone size: many
V gene: TRBV20-1
CDR3 length: 13
J gene: TRBJ2-7
CDR3 protein: CSVPDSRSYEQYF
CDR3 DNA: TGCAGTGTTCCGGACAGCCGCTCCTACGAGCAGTACTTC

D gene: TRBD2
clone size: -
V gene: TRBV29-1
CDR3 length: 14
J gene: TRBJ2-3
CDR3 protein: CSAFGGSRTDTQYF
CDR3 DNA: TGCAGCGCCTTTGGCGGGAGCCGCACAGATACGCAGTATTTT

D gene: -
clone size: -
V gene: TRBV3-1
CDR3 length: 12
J gene: TRBJ2-2
CDR3 protein: CASSQTYRELFF
CDR3 DNA: TGTGCCAGCAGCCAGACATACAGGGAGCTGTTTTTT

D gene: -
clone size: few
V gene: TRBV12-5
CDR3 length: 16
J gene: TRBJ2-1
CDR3 protein: CASGFTGGGEYNEQFF
CDR3 DNA: TGTGCTAGTGGTTTCACAGGAGGCGGAGAATACAATGAGCAGTTCTTC

D gene: TRBD1
clone size: many
V gene: TRBV27
CDR3 length: 16
J gene: TRBJ2-1
CDR3 protein: CASKVRTGGSYNEQFF
CDR3 DNA: TGTGCCAGCAAAGTGCGTACAGGGGGCTCCTACAATGAGCAGTTCTTC

D gene: -
clone size: many
V gene: TRBV28
CDR3 length: 15
J gene: TRBJ2-6
CDR3 protein: CASSLWGAGANVLTF
CDR3 DNA: TGTGCCAGCAGTTTATGGGGTGCTGGGGCCAACGTCCTGACTTTC

D gene: -
clone size: many
V gene: TRBV18
CDR3 length: 13
J gene: TRBJ2-1
CDR3 protein: CASPLNGANEQFF
CDR3 DNA: TGTGCCAGCCCTCTAAACGGAGCCAATGAGCAGTTCTTC